These T cell receptor beta chains were read from a single sample in a study of T cell clones after liver transplantation. Repertoires were generated with immunoSEQ multiplex PCR, while TCRdb's copy carries only in-frame clones and drops some. The sample records roughly 100,000 clones, about 86% being singletons. This sample comprised CD4+ T cells from blood, obtained approximately 50 months after liver transplant. The receptor source for this set is a human patient who received a liver transplant. Some T cells may be transferred from the graft donor. The CDR3 runs from the conserved cysteine through the conserved F or W. D genes are given only for firm matches. Rows give clone size only sometimes, using once, few, many, or a class for an expanded clone.

d_call: .
j_call: TRBJ2-2
v_call: TRBV5-1
clone_size: few
cdr3_aa: CASSRNTDTGELFF
cdr3_nt: TGCGCCAGCAGCAGAAATACGGACACCGGGGAGCTGTTTTTT

d_call: .
j_call: TRBJ1-5
v_call: TRBV7-2
clone_size: .
cdr3_aa: CASSLRVNQPQHF
cdr3_nt: TGTGCCAGCAGCTTGAGGGTAAATCAGCCCCAGCATTTT

d_call: .
j_call: TRBJ2-1
v_call: TRBV5-4
clone_size: .
cdr3_aa: CASSSVVDNEQFF
cdr3_nt: TGTGCCAGCAGCTCCGTGGTTGACAATGAGCAGTTCTTC

d_call: .
j_call: TRBJ2-7
v_call: TRBV6-1
clone_size: few
cdr3_aa: CASSRTGYISYEQYF
cdr3_nt: TGTGCCAGCAGTAGAACAGGATATATCTCCTACGAGCAGTACTTC

d_call: TRBD2
j_call: TRBJ2-1
v_call: TRBV9
clone_size: .
cdr3_aa: CASSVALSGSGYNEQFF
cdr3_nt: TGTGCCAGCAGCGTAGCCCTCAGCGGGAGTGGATACAATGAGCAGTTCTTC

d_call: .
j_call: TRBJ1-1
v_call: TRBV28
clone_size: .
cdr3_aa: CASSISNQRPEAFF
cdr3_nt: TGTGCCAGCAGTATAAGCAACCAGAGGCCTGAAGCTTTCTTT

d_call: .
j_call: TRBJ2-5
v_call: TRBV6-1
clone_size: .
cdr3_aa: CASSASETQYF
cdr3_nt: TGTGCCAGCAGCGCTTCGGAGACCCAGTACTTC

d_call: TRBD2
j_call: TRBJ2-3
v_call: TRBV7-2
clone_size: .
cdr3_aa: CASSLGPAGGPDTQYF
cdr3_nt: TGTGCCAGCAGCTTAGGACCAGCGGGGGGACCAGATACGCAGTATTTT

d_call: .
j_call: TRBJ1-5
v_call: TRBV7-2
clone_size: .
cdr3_aa: CASSRNQLNQPQHF
cdr3_nt: TGTGCCAGCAGCCGCAACCAACTCAATCAGCCCCAGCATTTT

d_call: .
j_call: TRBJ2-1
v_call: TRBV29-1
clone_size: once
cdr3_aa: CSVDDSGTLYPNEQFF
cdr3_nt: TGCAGCGTTGACGATTCCGGGACTCTCTATCCCAATGAGCAGTTCTTC

d_call: .
j_call: TRBJ2-1
v_call: TRBV5-1
clone_size: .
cdr3_aa: CASSLVTGYNEQFF
cdr3_nt: TGCGCCAGCAGCTTGGTGACAGGCTACAATGAGCAGTTCTTC

d_call: .
j_call: TRBJ2-5
v_call: TRBV2
clone_size: few
cdr3_aa: CASQSGVKETQYF
cdr3_nt: TGTGCCAGCCAATCAGGGGTGAAGGAGACCCAGTACTTC

d_call: TRBD2
j_call: TRBJ2-1
v_call: TRBV28
clone_size: once
cdr3_aa: CASRMTSGRLNEQFF
cdr3_nt: TGTGCCAGCAGGATGACTAGCGGGAGATTGAATGAGCAGTTCTTC

d_call: .
j_call: TRBJ2-7
v_call: TRBV20-1
clone_size: .
cdr3_aa: CSASQEMEQYF
cdr3_nt: TGCAGTGCTTCTCAAGAGATGGAGCAGTACTTC

d_call: TRBD1
j_call: TRBJ2-3
v_call: TRBV9
clone_size: .
cdr3_aa: CASSVGVDRISDTQYF
cdr3_nt: TGTGCCAGCAGCGTAGGAGTGGACAGGATCAGTGACACGCAGTATTTT

d_call: TRBD1
j_call: TRBJ1-3
v_call: TRBV9
clone_size: .
cdr3_aa: CASSPGTAGNTIYF
cdr3_nt: TGTGCCAGCAGCCCCGGGACAGCTGGAAACACCATATATTTT

d_call: .
j_call: TRBJ2-3
v_call: TRBV15
clone_size: .
cdr3_aa: CATKWGGASDTQYF
cdr3_nt: TGTGCCACCAAGTGGGGCGGGGCTTCTGATACGCAGTATTTT

d_call: .
j_call: TRBJ1-4
v_call: TRBV7-2
clone_size: .
cdr3_aa: CASSLDRPSGKLFF
cdr3_nt: TGTGCCAGCAGCTTGGACAGACCTTCAGGAAAACTGTTTTTT

d_call: .
j_call: TRBJ1-2
v_call: TRBV6-1
clone_size: .
cdr3_aa: CASSEENRMTLNYGYTF
cdr3_nt: TGTGCCAGCAGTGAAGAGAATAGGATGACGCTTAACTATGGCTACACCTTC

d_call: .
j_call: TRBJ1-5
v_call: TRBV27
clone_size: once
cdr3_aa: CVAGGGNQPQHF
cdr3_nt: TGTGTAGCTGGGGGAGGCAATCAGCCCCAGCATTTT

d_call: TRBD2
j_call: TRBJ2-1
v_call: TRBV18
clone_size: .
cdr3_aa: CASSLRTSGRIQKGQFF
cdr3_nt: TGTGCCAGCTCACTCCGGACTAGCGGGAGGATCCAAAAAGGGCAGTTCTTC

d_call: TRBD1
j_call: TRBJ2-7
v_call: TRBV5-1
clone_size: few
cdr3_aa: CASRGSRGQGEQYF
cdr3_nt: TGCGCCAGCCGGGGGTCCAGGGGGCAGGGCGAGCAGTACTTC

d_call: TRBD1
j_call: TRBJ1-2
v_call: TRBV7-3
clone_size: .
cdr3_aa: CASSLAGGDSGYTF
cdr3_nt: TGTGCCAGCAGCTTGGCAGGGGGCGATTCTGGCTACACCTTC

d_call: .
j_call: TRBJ1-2
v_call: TRBV19
clone_size: .
cdr3_aa: CASSIGGRGGYTF
cdr3_nt: TGTGCCAGTAGTATAGGAGGCCGTGGTGGCTACACCTTC

d_call: .
j_call: TRBJ1-5
v_call: TRBV7-8
clone_size: .
cdr3_aa: CASSLQATGDQPQHF
cdr3_nt: TGTGCCAGCAGCTTACAGGCAACGGGAGATCAGCCCCAGCATTTT

d_call: .
j_call: TRBJ2-3
v_call: TRBV16
clone_size: .
cdr3_aa: CASSPLSGTDTQYF
cdr3_nt: TGTGCCAGCAGCCCATTGAGCGGAACAGATACGCAGTATTTT

d_call: .
j_call: TRBJ1-1
v_call: TRBV7-3
clone_size: .
cdr3_aa: CASSFKGGTEAFF
cdr3_nt: TGTGCCAGCAGCTTCAAAGGGGGAACTGAAGCTTTCTTT

d_call: TRBD2
j_call: TRBJ2-5
v_call: TRBV4-1
clone_size: .
cdr3_aa: CASSQDPPTSGGWGSETQYF
cdr3_nt: TGCGCCAGCAGCCAAGATCCCCCGACTAGCGGGGGGTGGGGGTCAGAGACCCAGTACTTC

d_call: TRBD1
j_call: TRBJ1-2
v_call: TRBV4-1
clone_size: .
cdr3_aa: CASSQDKAGGKDYGYTF
cdr3_nt: TGCGCCAGCAGCCAAGATAAGGCAGGGGGCAAGGACTATGGCTACACCTTC

d_call: .
j_call: TRBJ1-1
v_call: TRBV5-1
clone_size: .
cdr3_aa: CASLREGDSGLAEAFF
cdr3_nt: TGCGCCAGCTTAAGGGAGGGAGATTCGGGCTTGGCTGAAGCTTTCTTT

d_call: TRBD2
j_call: TRBJ2-4
v_call: TRBV19
clone_size: .
cdr3_aa: CASSTLKTSDLTNIQYF
cdr3_nt: TGTGCCAGTAGTACCCTGAAGACTAGCGATTTGACAAACATTCAGTACTTC